A selection of T cell receptor beta chains follows, all from one sample in a study of cytomegalovirus exposure and HLA in healthy donors. Sequencing was performed with immunoSEQ multiplex PCR; in TCRdb, only in-frame clones are kept and a portion is missing. The sample lists approximately 100,000 clones, more than 60% seen once, with approximately 3.6% in the top ten. The sample was PBMCs. The receptors come from a man aged 55 to 70 in good health and CMV-seronegative. The CDR3 runs from the conserved cysteine through the conserved F or W. The order of the fields is clone size, J gene, D gene, V gene, CDR3 DNA, CDR3 protein. A D gene is named only where the DNA matches it firmly. Only some rows state a clone size, as once, few, many or a class for expanded clones.

- | TRBJ1-5 | - | TRBV4-3 | TGCGCCAGCAGCCAGGCGACAGGCTTTAAGCCCCAGCATTTT | CASSQATGFKPQHF
- | TRBJ2-3 | - | TRBV6-1 | TGTGCCAGCAGTGCAGCAGCACGCACAGATACGCAGTATTTT | CASSAAARTDTQYF
- | TRBJ2-1 | - | TRBV28 | TGTGCCAGCCGGAGGTTTGAGCAGTTCTTC | CASRRFEQFF
once | TRBJ1-4 | - | TRBV5-6 | TGTGCCAGCAGCTTGGGGAGCCATCGTGAAAAACTGTTTTTT | CASSLGSHREKLFF
- | TRBJ2-7 | TRBD1 | TRBV5-4 | TGTGCCAGCAGCTCTTACACAGGGGGAACTTTCTACGAGCAGTACTTC | CASSSYTGGTFYEQYF
- | TRBJ1-6 | - | TRBV5-1 | TGCGCCAGCAGTTCGGACACAACCTCTCCCCTCCACTTT | CASSSDTTSPLHF
few | TRBJ1-1 | - | TRBV28 | TGTGCCAGCAAGGTCGGGATCAACACTGAAGCTTTCTTT | CASKVGINTEAFF
- | TRBJ2-5 | TRBD2 | TRBV2 | TGTGCCAGCAGTGAAGCGCTTCTAGCGGGGGCCCGCCAGGAGACCCAGTACTTC | CASSEALLAGARQETQYF
- | TRBJ2-1 | - | TRBV5-6 | TGTGCCAGCAGCTTTTTGCGGGGACTTCACAATGAGCAGTTCTTC | CASSFLRGLHNEQFF
few | TRBJ2-5 | TRBD2 | TRBV5-1 | TGCGCCAGCAGCCTGGGACTAGCGGGGGAAGAGACCCAGTACTTC | CASSLGLAGEETQYF
- | TRBJ1-3 | TRBD1 | TRBV5-1 | TGCGCCAGCAGCTTAGTCGGGACAGGGTCTGGAAACACCATATATTTT | CASSLVGTGSGNTIYF
- | TRBJ1-1 | - | TRBV20-1 | TGCAGTGCTGGAGGTTCGACTGAAGCTTTCTTT | CSAGGSTEAFF
few | TRBJ1-2 | - | TRBV4-3 | TGCGCCAGCAGCCAAGAAGGAAGGGGAAACTATGGCTACACCTTC | CASSQEGRGNYGYTF
- | TRBJ1-1 | - | TRBV10-3 | TGTGCCATCAGTGATGCGGAACGGATTAACACTGAAGCTTTCTTT | CAISDAERINTEAFF
- | TRBJ2-7 | - | TRBV4-1 | TGCGCCAGCAGCCAAGAGGCAGGGATCTACGAGCAGTACTTC | CASSQEAGIYEQYF
- | TRBJ2-7 | - | TRBV5-6 | TGTGCCAGCAGCTCCGCTCTTGGACTTACCTACGAGCAGTACTTC | CASSSALGLTYEQYF
- | TRBJ1-2 | TRBD1 | TRBV28 | TGTGCCATCAGGGGGTTGGGGGCCGGGGACTATGGCTACACCTTC | CAIRGLGAGDYGYTF
few | TRBJ1-6 | - | TRBV7-9 | TGTGCCAGCAGCTTAGAGAGAGTCAATTCACCCCTCCACTTT | CASSLERVNSPLHF
- | TRBJ2-3 | TRBD1 | TRBV6-1 | TGTGCCAGCAGTGATTCCACCGGGACAGGGTACACGGGTACGCAGTATTTT | CASSDSTGTGYTGTQYF
- | TRBJ2-5 | TRBD2 | TRBV4-3 | TGCGCCAGCAGGCATATAGCGGGGAACCAAGAGACCCAGTACTTC | CASRHIAGNQETQYF
- | TRBJ1-1 | TRBD1 | TRBV5-1 | TGCGCCAGCAGCGGAAGGACAGGGAGCACTGAAGCTTTCTTT | CASSGRTGSTEAFF
- | TRBJ1-6 | - | TRBV7-2 | TGTGCCAGCAGCTTTACAGGGTCTTCACCCCTCCACTTT | CASSFTGSSPLHF
- | TRBJ2-5 | TRBD2 | TRBV9 | TGTGCCAGCAGCGTAGCAACGGGACTAAAAGAGACCCAGTACTTC | CASSVATGLKETQYF
- | TRBJ2-1 | TRBD2 | TRBV5-6 | TGTGCCAGCAGCTCGGGGGCCGGGGGGGCTAATGAGCAGTTCTTC | CASSSGAGGANEQFF
- | TRBJ2-1 | - | TRBV7-6 | TGTGCCAGCAGTTACAGCCCCCAATACAACAATGAGCAGTTCTTC | CASSYSPQYNNEQFF
few | TRBJ2-7 | - | TRBV21-1 | TGTGCCAGCAGCAAAGGGACAGGGGTCTACGAGCAGTACTTC | CASSKGTGVYEQYF
- | TRBJ1-6 | - | TRBV6-4 | TGTGCCAGCAGAGCGGGCGCCAGATCCCTCCACTTT | CASRAGARSLHF
once | TRBJ1-5 | TRBD1 | TRBV6-6 | TGTGCCAGCAGTAAGGGACAGGGGGAGGGCAATCAGCCCCAGCATTTT | CASSKGQGEGNQPQHF
- | TRBJ1-5 | - | TRBV6-1 | TGTGCCAGCAGTGAAGCGGCGGGGGGCGGAAGGCAGCCCCAGCATTTT | CASSEAAGGGRQPQHF
once | TRBJ1-2 | - | TRBV5-1 | TGCGCCAGCAGCTTGGAAGGCAGGGATGGCTACACCTTC | CASSLEGRDGYTF
once | TRBJ2-5 | TRBD1 | TRBV2 | TGTGCCATCTCGGGGACAAGGGGGCGCGCGGAGACCCAGTACTTC | CAISGTRGRAETQYF
- | TRBJ2-5 | TRBD1 | TRBV4-2 | TGTGCCAGCAGCCGGTCTCGGGACAGAGAAGAGACCCAGTACTTC | CASSRSRDREETQYF